The present T cell receptor beta chain was sequenced within a study of control samples from healthy donors and cancer patients. From germline, CDR1 is DFQATT and CDR2 SNEGSKA (reference sequence). Trimming took 3 bases from V and 10 from J; bases not matched to a gene: 14. The CDR3 has 16 amino acids. Generated by immunoSEQ multiplex PCR, the TCRdb table keeps only in-frame clones and is missing some. The table includes 98,000 or so clones, 79% detected once. The TCR comes from a woman under 40 in good health. Input material: blood. This rearrangement joins TRBV20-1 to TRBJ2-1, with TRBD2 identical over 11 bases. DNA of the CDR3: TGCAGTGCTAGTCCCGCGATCACAACTAGCGGGGGAGAGCAGTTCTTC. Translation gives CSASPAITTSGGEQFF.